Below are 15 T cell receptor beta chains sequenced from a single sample in a study of molecular identifiers for immune sequencing clone quantification. TCRdb re-called the PCR reads through MiXCR, storing one row per CDR3 protein. The repertoire holds 100,000 or so distinct CDR3 sequences, with 21% as singletons. The sequencing sample was made of naive CD8+ T cells from blood, with Jurkat cell RNA spiked in. Subset of the sample: FACS-sorted CD8+CD4-CCR7+CD45RA+ naive T cells. The origin of the receptors is a human donor in good health. Some libraries in this study had Jurkat cell RNA spiked in.

A word on this clonotype: A much larger clone lies one base from this, so it may be a read error. This chain connects TRBV4-3 to TRBJ2-7, with 7 nucleotides matching TRBD1. Germline V gene sequence: CDR1 LGHNA, CDR2 YSLEER. The CDR3 totals 14 residues. CDR3 bases: TGCGCCAGCAGCCAAGGGGCCAGGGGGTACGGGCAGTACTTC. Amino acid sequence: CASSQGARGYGQYF.

Note on this clonotype: A junction end diverges from the germline sequence, so it may reflect a read error. The genes are TRBV11-2 and TRBJ1-4; D uncertain. The CDR3 totals 13 residues. The V gene's germline CDR1 is SGHAT and CDR2 FQNNGV. The CDR3 DNA follows: TGTGCCAGCAGCTCCCGTGCTAATGAAAGACTGTTTTTT. Translation: CASSSRANERLFF.

With respect to this clonotype: A read error may explain this, as a much larger clone is one base away. The rearrangement uses TRBV5-3 and TRBJ1-1; no reliable D call. Being an ORF, TRBV5-3 has a function that is uncertain. The CDR3 is 14 residues long. CDR3 DNA sequence: TGTGCCAGCAGCTTGGAGGGTGGCCAACCTCAAGCTTTCTTT. It specifies CASSLEGGQPQAFF.

This clonotype turned up a few times. The chain is built from TRBV7-9 and TRBJ2-1, with D hard to call. Trimming shortened V by 2 bases and J by 9 bases, and 17 bases separated the two germline ends. Germline values: CDR1 SEHNR, CDR2 FQNEAQ (reference sequence). The CDR3 loop spans 15 amino acids. The DNA of the CDR3 is TGTGCCAGCAGCTTATCCGTAGGATTCCTTATTGAGCAGTTCTTC. Encoded protein: CASSLSVGFLIEQFF.

This clonotype was observed a few times. The rearrangement uses TRBV20-1 and TRBJ2-1; D is undetermined. Deletions cut 3 bases from V and 0 bases from J, with 9 bases between. The CDR3 runs 14 residues. CDR1 and CDR2 from the germline V gene are DFQATT and SNEGSKA (reference sequence). CDR3 nucleotide sequence: TGCAGTGCTAGTAGGTCGGGCTCCTACAATGAGCAGTTCTTC. Its protein is CSASRSGSYNEQFF.

In its sample, this clonotype was seen many times. The chain uses TRBV6-1 and TRBJ1-5; D might be TRBD1 (5 bases). Germline assignment: CDR1 MNHNS and CDR2 SASEGT. V gave up 6 bases and J gave up 7 bases, with 19 bases separating them. The CDR3 runs 15 residues. The CDR3 spells CASRSRDARGQPQHF. The DNA of the CDR3 is TGTGCCAGCAGGTCCCGGGACGCCCGGGGCCAGCCCCAGCATTTT.

Regarding this clonotype: This sequence may be a read error, since a much larger clone differs from it by one base. This sequence joins TRBV6-2 or TRBV6-3 and TRBJ2-3, with a tentative D call TRBD2 (5 bases). Germline CDR1 reads MNHEY; CDR2 reads SVGEGT. Trimming left V 6 bases short and J 4 bases short, with 20 bases between. This CDR3 contains 16 residues. CDR3 sequence reads: CASRYLRGVASDTQYF. CDR3 in DNA: TGTGCCAGCAGATACCTACGGGGAGTCGCGTCAGATACGCAGTATTTT.

This clonotype was seen more than once but under ten times. DNA of the CDR3: TGTGCCAGCAGCGCGATCCTAGCGGGGGGTTACGAGCAGTACTTC. Translation gives CASSAILAGGYEQYF. The chain is built from TRBV3-1 and TRBJ2-7, with 11 bases that match TRBD2. CDR1 and CDR2 from the germline V gene are LGHDT and YNNKEL (reference sequence). The J segment lost 4 bases and the V segment lost 5 bases, leaving 7 bases of the junction unmatched. The CDR3 extends over 15 amino acids.

This clonotype was picked up many times. CDR3 loop: CAIGTGTGELFF. In nucleotides, the CDR3 is TGTGCCATCGGGACAGGGACCGGGGAGCTGTTTTTT. The V and J genes are TRBV24-1 and TRBJ2-2; 9 nucleotides agree with TRBD1. The CDR3 runs 12 residues. Germline trimming cut 11 bases from V and 5 bases from J; bases unmatched to any gene: 2. The germline gives CDR1 KGHDR, CDR2 SFDVKD.

This clonotype was seen repeatedly, ten times or more. The genes are TRBV29-1 and TRBJ2-5, with 7 bases lining up with TRBD1. The junction had 9 bases not matched to a gene; V was cut back by 4 bases and J by 4 bases. Germline V CDR1 and CDR2: SQVTM, ANQGSEA. This CDR3 comprises 14 residues. The CDR3 nucleotides read TGCAGCGTTGTGGTACTAGGGGGCGCAGAGACCCAGTACTTC. Protein sequence: CSVVVLGGAETQYF.

This sequence joins TRBV6-2 or TRBV6-3 and TRBJ2-1, with TRBD2 matching over 9 bases. This CDR3 contains 14 residues. The junction had 7 bases not matched to a gene; V was cut back by 10 bases and J by 3 bases. Germline lookup yields CDR1 MNHEY and CDR2 SVGEGT. The CDR3 nucleotides read TGTGCCACCGAGACTAGCGGCAACTACAATGAGCAGTTCTTC. Its protein is CATETSGNYNEQFF.

There are a few counts of this clonotype. The genes are TRBV12-3 or TRBV12-4 and TRBJ2-5; 7 positions match TRBD2. V lost 5 bases and J lost 5; bases outside the gene matches: 8. This CDR3 has 14 amino acids. The CDR3 here is CASSLTGGTETQYF. In DNA, the CDR3 is TGTGCCAGCAGTCTAACCGGGGGGACCGAGACCCAGTACTTC.

This clonotype turned up a few times. The chain couples TRBV19 to TRBJ2-7; D gene ambiguous. The CDR3 has 14 residues. Trimming shortened V by 4 bases and J by 3 bases, and 13 bases separated the two germline ends. The germline CDR1 and CDR2 sequences are LNHDA and SQIVND (reference sequence). CDR3 protein: CASSTPGSSYEQYF. Written as DNA, the CDR3 is TGTGCCAGTAGTACCCCGGGCAGCAGCTACGAGCAGTACTTC.

CDR3 bases: TGCGCCAGTCAGCCCCACCCCGGGTACAATGAGCAGTTCTTC. Protein: CASQPHPGYNEQFF. This sequence joins TRBV5-1 and TRBJ2-1; D unclear. The CDR3 loop spans 14 amino acids. Trimming cost V 8 bases and J 4 bases, with 16 bases left between them. Germline V CDR1 and CDR2: SGHRS, YFSETQ.

This clonotype has at least ten counts. The rearrangement links TRBV7-9 to TRBJ2-3; D is undetermined. Per the germline V gene, CDR1 is SEHNR and CDR2 is FQNEAQ (reference sequence). The CDR3 is 12 residues long. With 5 bases removed from V and 5 bases from J, the gap between germline ends came to 8 bases. The chain's CDR3 is CASSPGRDTQYF. The CDR3 DNA sequence: TGTGCCAGCAGCCCAGGTAGAGATACGCAGTATTTT.